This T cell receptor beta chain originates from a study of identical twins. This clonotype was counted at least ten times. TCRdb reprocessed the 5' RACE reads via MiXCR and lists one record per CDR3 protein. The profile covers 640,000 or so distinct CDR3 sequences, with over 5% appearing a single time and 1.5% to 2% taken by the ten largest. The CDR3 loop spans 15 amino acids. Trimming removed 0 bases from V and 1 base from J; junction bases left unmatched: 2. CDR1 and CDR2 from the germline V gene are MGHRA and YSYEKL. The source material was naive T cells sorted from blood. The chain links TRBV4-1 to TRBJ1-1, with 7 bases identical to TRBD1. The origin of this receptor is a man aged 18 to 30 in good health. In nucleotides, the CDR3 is TGCGCCAGCAGCCAAGAGTGGACAGGGAACACTGAAGCTTTCTTT. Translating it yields CASSQEWTGNTEAFF.